This T cell receptor (beta chain) was observed in a study of cytomegalovirus exposure and HLA in healthy donors. Study results and caveats: According to reports, the classifier identified cytomegalovirus status with high specificity and sensitivity.

The CDR3 is made up of 13 amino acids. Losses at the gene ends were 6 bases for V and 3 bases for J; bases not matched to a gene: 3. In germline, CDR1 is SGDLS, CDR2 YYNGEE. For this clone: Its antigen is as yet unknown.

The PCR ran on 60 Vbeta and 13 Jbeta primers. Sequenced by immunoSEQ multiplex PCR; TCRdb stores in-frame clones only, minus some. The sample carries 150,000 or so clones, roughly 81% recorded once. This clonotype was obtained from a female donor in good health and CMV-seronegative. The chain carries TRBV9 and TRBJ2-3, with 8 bases identical to TRBD1. Sample: PBMCs. For the CDR3, the DNA is TGTGCCAGCAACCAGGGGGCAACAGATACGCAGTATTTT. Residues: CASNQGATDTQYF.